One sample yielded the 24 T cell receptor beta chains listed below, sequenced in a study of T cells in Graves' hyperthyroidism and ophthalmopathy. RNA transcripts served as the template for amplifying TCR beta CDR3 regions. A set of HTBI primers served as the primers for a first-round RT-PCR of the TCR CDR3. Each CDR3 protein is one row after TCRdb ran MiXCR on the multiplex PCR reads. The table shows 330,000 or so distinct CDR3 sequences, with roughly 18% occurring only once. The sequenced sample was blood. The receptors shown here come from a man over 45 with Graves' ophthalmopathy.

In its sample, this clonotype was seen a few times. The chain joins TRBV7-9 to TRBJ1-6; 9 bases line up with TRBD1. V dropped 5 bases and J dropped 17; count of bases not matched to a gene: 13. Germline V gene lookup returns CDR1 SEHNR and CDR2 FQNEAQ (reference sequence). CDR3 length: 14 residues. CDR3 sequence reads: CASSRGTGPNPIHF. The CDR3 region has the DNA TGTGCCAGCAGCAGAGGGACAGGGCCGAACCCGATCCACTTT.

This clonotype has only a few counts. The V and J genes are TRBV13 and TRBJ2-6; D perhaps matches TRBD1 (6 bases). Trimming removed 5 bases from V and 2 bases from J, with 10 bases in between. Germline V lookup: CDR1 PRHDT, CDR2 FYEKMQ (reference sequence). The CDR3 is made up of 15 amino acids. The CDR3 loop reads CASSLQGTGANVLTF. In DNA, the CDR3 is TGTGCCAGCAGCCTTCAGGGGACTGGGGCCAACGTCCTGACTTTC.

On this clonotype: Given a much more abundant clone one base away, this may be a read error. The CDR3 carries no conserved terminal phenylalanine or tryptophan, so it likely arises from a read error. This rearrangement joins TRBV4-1 to TRBJ1-2, with 8 bases identical to TRBD1. J gave up 5 bases and V 2 bases, and 4 bases lay outside the gene matches. The CDR3 spans 14 residues. The V gene's germline CDR1 is MGHRA and CDR2 YSYEKL. CDR3 sequence reads: CASSQTGQAYGYTV. CDR3 sequence (DNA): TGCGCCAGCAGCCAAACGGGACAGGCTTATGGCTACACCGTC.

The rearrangement uses TRBV20-1 and TRBJ2-7; 8 nucleotides align to TRBD1. The CDR3 runs to 14 residues. Germline CDR1 reads DFQATT; CDR2 reads SNEGSKA (reference sequence). V was clipped by 3 bases and J by 0 bases; unmatched bases: 4. CDR3 in DNA: TGCAGTGCTAGTGGGACAGGAGCCTCCTACGAGCAGTACTTC. Protein product: CSASGTGASYEQYF.

The chain has TRBV9 and TRBJ2-7, with 8 bases fitting TRBD1. The trim removed 0 bases at V and 3 bases at J, leaving 2 bases unmatched. The CDR3 is 14 amino acids. In germline, CDR1 is SGDLS, CDR2 YYNGEE. The CDR3 loop reads CASSVVDRGYEQYF. CDR3 sequence (DNA): TGTGCCAGCAGCGTAGTCGACAGGGGCTACGAGCAGTACTTC.

This chain uses TRBV4-1 with TRBJ1-1, with TRBD1 matching 8 bases. Germline loops: CDR1 MGHRA, CDR2 YSYEKL. Germline trimming cut 1 base from V and 1 base from J; bases unmatched to any gene: 5. This CDR3 spans 16 amino acids. CDR3 nucleotide sequence: TGCGCCAGCAGCCAAGGCAGGGGGCGGGCGAACACTGAAGCTTTCTTT. Translated, it gives CASSQGRGRANTEAFF.

This clonotype was found a few times. The rearrangement links TRBV10-2 to TRBJ2-2; tentatively, D is TRBD2 (7 bases). Trimming cost V 1 base and J 3 bases, with 12 bases left between them. This CDR3 has 16 amino acids. Germline V gene data show CDR1 as WSHSY and CDR2 as SAAADI. CDR3 loop: CASSEFGGPDTGELFF. DNA of the CDR3: TGCGCCAGCAGTGAGTTCGGGGGGCCGGACACCGGGGAGCTGTTTTTT.

The CDR3 coding sequence is TGCGCCAGCAACCGGGACTTCGGGACAGATACGCAGTATTTT. It encodes CASNRDFGTDTQYF. V usage is TRBV5-1 and J usage is TRBJ2-3; weak D call: TRBD2 (6 bases). Trimming cost V 6 bases and J 3 bases, with 14 bases left between them. CDR3 length: 14 amino acids. Germline CDR1 and CDR2: SGHRS and YFSETQ.

This sequence joins TRBV10-3 and TRBJ2-1; D uncertain. The CDR3 length is 13 residues. The V gene's germline CDR1 is ENHRY and CDR2 SYGVKD. The V and J ends lost 2 bases and 11 bases respectively, with 13 bases between them. CDR3 sequence (DNA): TGTGCCATCAGTGAGAGACCCGTCCACCAGCAGTTCTTC. It yields the protein CAISERPVHQQFF.

This clonotype was detected many times. The chain carries TRBV30 and TRBJ1-2; weak D call: TRBD1 (5 bases). The length of the CDR3 is 13 residues. Germline CDR1 reads GTSNPN; CDR2 reads SVGIG (reference sequence). V lost 4 bases, J lost 3 bases, and 12 bases lay in between. The chain's CDR3 is CAWTGRGHYGYTF. The CDR3 DNA reads as TGTGCCTGGACTGGTAGGGGCCACTATGGCTACACCTTC. The whole variable domain, filled in from reference TRBV30 and TRBJ1-2, reads SQTIHQWPATLVQPVGSPLSLECTVEGTSNPNLYWYRQAAGRGLQLLFYSVGIGQISSEVPQNLSASRPQDRQFILSSKKLLLSDSGFYLCAWTGRGHYGYTFGSGTRLTVV.

This clonotype was observed at least ten times. This sequence joins TRBV11-2 and TRBJ2-2, with 11 bases lining up with TRBD2. After removal of 1 base from V and 5 bases from J, the junction contained 15 bases not matched to a gene. The CDR3 has 20 residues. Germline values: CDR1 SGHAT, CDR2 FQNNGV. The CDR3 DNA is TGTGCCAGCAGCTTAGTAGCGCCGCGAGTAGCGGGAGGGCGAACCGGGGAGCTGTTTTTT. This codes for CASSLVAPRVAGGRTGELFF.

The chain has TRBV18 and TRBJ2-5; 11 positions match TRBD2. The CDR3 loop spans 15 amino acids. The V segment lost 3 bases and the J segment 5 bases; nucleotides outside the gene matches: 5. Germline CDR1 reads KGHSH; CDR2 reads LQKENI. The CDR3 region has the DNA TGTGCCAGCTCACCGACTAGCGGGAAGGGGGAGACCCAGTACTTC. It codes for CASSPTSGKGETQYF.

This clonotype was found many times. The chain links TRBV5-1 to TRBJ2-1, with TRBD1 matching 11 bases. CDR3 size: 11 residues. The trim removed 4 bases at V and 15 bases at J, leaving 3 bases unmatched. Germline values: CDR1 SGHRS, CDR2 YFSETQ. CDR3 DNA sequence: TGCGCCAGCAGCCAGGACAGGGGGCTGTTCTTC. It yields the protein CASSQDRGLFF.

There are many counts of this clonotype. The rearrangement joins TRBV20-1 to TRBJ1-1, with 7 bases that match TRBD1. Germline values: CDR1 DFQATT, CDR2 SNEGSKA (reference sequence). This CDR3 has 13 amino acids. V was clipped by 1 base and J by 5 bases; unmatched bases: 4. DNA of the CDR3: TGCAGTGCTAGAGGACAGGGAGGGACTGAAGCTTTCTTT. As protein: CSARGQGGTEAFF.

About this clonotype: The CDR3 does not end in the conserved phenylalanine or tryptophan, so this is likely a read error. The chain employs TRBV7-3 and TRBJ2-5; 7 positions agree with TRBD1. From germline, CDR1 is SGHTA and CDR2 FQGTGA. The J segment lost 3 bases and the V segment lost 1 base, leaving 8 bases of the junction unmatched. The CDR3 is made up of 16 amino acids. CDR3 sequence (DNA): TGTGCCAGCAGCTTAAAGCCATGGGACAGAAAAGAGACCCAGTACCTC. This encodes CASSLKPWDRKETQYL.

The chain has TRBV12-3 or TRBV12-4 and TRBJ2-1; 12 bases are shared with TRBD2. There are 15 residues in the CDR3. The V and J ends lost 6 bases and 9 bases, in that order; junction bases with no gene match: 9. CDR3 sequence reads: CASSPETSGSTEQFF. For the CDR3, the DNA is TGTGCCAGCAGCCCCGAGACTAGCGGGAGTACTGAGCAGTTCTTC.

This clonotype was found a few times. The chain joins TRBV6-5 to TRBJ1-3; the match to TRBD1 covers 7 bases. This CDR3 is 15 amino acids long. Unmatched junction bases numbered 3, after V lost 0 bases and J lost 4 bases. Germline V gene data show CDR1 as MNHEY and CDR2 as SVGAGI. The CDR3 DNA follows: TGTGCCAGCAGTTACTCTATGGACAGGGGAAACACCATATATTTT. Protein: CASSYSMDRGNTIYF.

Many counts were recorded for this clonotype. The CDR3 loop reads CASSFPPRNTIYF. The DNA of the CDR3 is TGTGCCAGCAGTTTTCCCCCACGAAACACCATATATTTT. This rearrangement joins TRBV12-3 or TRBV12-4 to TRBJ1-3; no clear D. Trimming took 3 bases from V and 5 from J, leaving 8 bases between them. The CDR3 totals 13 residues.

This clonotype was counted at least ten times. This chain joins TRBV28 and TRBJ1-5, with 7 nucleotides matching TRBD1. There are 16 residues in the CDR3. Per the germline V gene, CDR1 is MDHEN and CDR2 is SYDVKM. V gave up 5 bases and J gave up 3 bases; unmatched junction bases: 10. This CDR3 reads CASSLQPGTVNQPQHF. The DNA for the CDR3 is TGTGCCAGCAGTCTACAACCCGGGACAGTCAATCAGCCCCAGCATTTT.

Worth noting for this clonotype: This CDR3 is missing its conserved last phenylalanine or tryptophan, likely due to a read error. The genes are TRBV20-1 and TRBJ2-1; D remains ambiguous. The CDR3 is made up of 13 amino acids. Trimming removed 3 bases at V and 2 bases at J, with 8 bases between. Germline CDR1 is DFQATT and CDR2 is SNEGSKA (reference sequence). CDR3: CSARGWPYNEQFL. The CDR3 nucleotides are TGCAGTGCTAGGGGGTGGCCCTACAATGAGCAGTTCCTC.

This clonotype was observed a handful of times. The chain couples TRBV9 to TRBJ2-3; 11 bases fit TRBD1. V was clipped by 1 base and J by 4 bases; unmatched bases: 2. The CDR3 has 15 residues. CDR1 SGDLS and CDR2 YYNGEE come from the germline V gene. CDR3 in DNA: TGTGCCAGCAGCGTAAGGACAGGGGGCCCAGATACGCAGTATTTT. It encodes CASSVRTGGPDTQYF.

This clonotype was recorded at least ten times. The genes are TRBV5-1 and TRBJ1-2, with 8 bases lining up with TRBD1. This CDR3 is built from 15 residues. Germline V gene sequence: CDR1 SGHRS, CDR2 YFSETQ. V lost 4 bases and J lost 4; bases outside the gene matches: 9. Here the CDR3 reads CASSDSGGQTYGYTF. CDR3 DNA: TGCGCCAGCAGCGACTCAGGGGGCCAGACCTATGGCTACACCTTC.

This clonotype was picked up many times. The chain uses TRBV11-2 and TRBJ1-3; D is unclear. V was clipped by 3 bases and J by 4 bases, with 4 bases between them. From germline, CDR1 is SGHAT and CDR2 FQNNGV. The CDR3 length is 12 residues. This chain's CDR3 is CASSFEGNTIYF. The CDR3 DNA reads as TGTGCCAGCAGCTTCGAGGGAAACACCATATATTTT. Looking up the rest from reference TRBV11-2 and TRBJ1-3 gives the full variable domain: EAGVAQSPRYKIIEKRQSVAFWCNPISGHATLYWYQQILGQGPKLLIQFQNNGVVDDSQLPKDRFSAERLKGVDSTLKIQPAKLEDSAVYLCASSFEGNTIYFGEGSWLTVV.

This chain connects TRBV6-1 to TRBJ2-3; 11 positions match TRBD1. Germline CDR1 reads MNHNS; CDR2 reads SASEGT. J lost 1 base, V lost 7 bases, and 13 bases had no gene match. The CDR3 length is 18 residues. The CDR3 sequence: CASKGQGARGTRTDTQYF. The CDR3 nucleotides read TGTGCCAGCAAAGGACAGGGGGCGCGAGGAACTCGCACAGATACGCAGTATTTT.